This entry lists 13 T cell receptor beta chains sequenced from one sample in a study of cytomegalovirus exposure and HLA in healthy donors. Vbeta (60) and Jbeta (13) primers were used in the PCR. Clones were sequenced by immunoSEQ multiplex PCR, and TCRdb holds only the in-frame ones, with some missing. The table records around 240,000 clones, roughly 87% of them present only once. Sample: PBMCs. The source of these receptors is a woman aged 40-49 years in good health and CMV-seropositive.

The rearrangement uses TRBV15 and TRBJ2-5; possible D gene TRBD2, 5 bases. The germline V gene has CDR1 LNHNV and CDR2 YYDKDF (reference sequence). The germline V and J ends were trimmed by 2 bases and 7 bases, with 8 bases remaining between them. The CDR3 sequence is 12 residues long. Here the CDR3 DNA reads TGTGCCACCAGCAGAAAAGAGGGGACCCAGTACTTC. This translates into CATSRKEGTQYF.

V usage is TRBV19 and J usage is TRBJ1-1, with 7 bases that match TRBD1. The CDR3 runs to 15 residues. Trimming cost V 3 bases and J 3 bases; bases outside gene matches: 7. The germline CDR1 and CDR2 sequences are LNHDA and SQIVND (reference sequence). CDR3 in amino acids: CASSMRGRGDTEAFF. CDR3 coding DNA: TGTGCCAGTAGTATGAGGGGGCGCGGGGACACTGAAGCTTTCTTT.

This sequence joins TRBV7-8 and TRBJ1-1, with 9 bases matching TRBD1. J was trimmed by 2 bases and V by 2 bases; bases with no gene match: 6. The germline CDR1 and CDR2 sequences are SGHVS and FQNEAQ. The CDR3 contains 16 residues. The CDR3, as DNA: TGTGCCAGCAGCTTAAAGGGACAGGGAGGAAACACTGAAGCTTTCTTT. Protein: CASSLKGQGGNTEAFF.

The chain is built from TRBV6-1 and TRBJ1-4, with 10 bases fitting TRBD1. CDR1 is MNHNS and CDR2 is SASEGT in the germline V gene. This CDR3 is 14 amino acids long. Unmatched junction bases numbered 6, after V lost 6 bases and J lost 8 bases. CDR3 DNA sequence: TGTGCCAGCAGGGAGGGACAGGGGTGGGAAAAACTGTTTTTT. Translation gives CASREGQGWEKLFF.

The chain couples TRBV7-8 to TRBJ2-7, with TRBD2 matching 10 bases. The germline V gene encodes CDR1 SGHVS and CDR2 FQNEAQ. The CDR3 contains 15 residues. The trim removed 1 base at V and 1 base at J, leaving 1 base unmatched. The CDR3 spells CASSLELAGSYEQYF. The CDR3 bases are TGTGCCAGCAGCTTAGAACTAGCGGGATCCTACGAGCAGTACTTC.

The V call is TRBV29-1, the J call TRBJ1-4; D is uncertain. V was shortened by 7 bases and J by 5 bases, with 5 bases between the two germline ends. Germline V gene sequence: CDR1 SQVTM, CDR2 ANQGSEA. This CDR3 contains 10 residues. CDR3 DNA: TGCAGCGGAGGAAATGAAAAACTGTTTTTT. Translating it yields CSGGNEKLFF. Combining the CDR3 with reference TRBV29-1 and TRBJ1-4 gives the whole variable domain SAVISQKPSRDICQRGTSLTIQCQVDSQVTMMFWYRQQPGQSLTLIATANQGSEATYESGFVIDKFPISRPNLTFSTLTVSNMSPEDSSIYLCSGGNEKLFFGSGTQLSVL.

To note about this clone: Other DNA sequences in this specimen translate into the identical CDR3. This chain connects TRBV18 to TRBJ2-1, with D maybe TRBD1 (6 bases). The germline V and J ends were trimmed by 3 bases and 4 bases, with 7 bases remaining between them. The CDR3 has 13 residues. The V gene's germline CDR1 is KGHSH and CDR2 LQKENI. The CDR3 here is CASSPQGYNEQFF. The CDR3 DNA sequence: TGTGCCAGCTCACCCCAGGGGTACAATGAGCAGTTCTTC. Drawing the rest from reference TRBV18 and TRBJ2-1, the complete variable domain is NAGVMQNPRHLVRRRGQEARLRCSPMKGHSHVYWYRQLPEEGLKFMVYLQKENIIDESGMPKERFSAEFPKEGPSILRIQQVVRGDSAAYFCASSPQGYNEQFFGPGTRLTVL.

The chain carries TRBV30 and TRBJ1-2, with 8 positions matching TRBD1. Per germline, CDR1 GTSNPN and CDR2 SVGIG (reference sequence). The CDR3 loop spans 11 amino acids. J lost 8 bases, V lost 1 base, and 0 bases had no gene match. CDR3: CAWSAGGGYTF. The CDR3 DNA reads TGTGCCTGGAGTGCAGGGGGCGGCTACACCTTC. Together with reference TRBV30 and TRBJ1-2, the CDR3 gives the full variable domain: SQTIHQWPATLVQPVGSPLSLECTVEGTSNPNLYWYRQAAGRGLQLLFYSVGIGQISSEVPQNLSASRPQDRQFILSSKKLLLSDSGFYLCAWSAGGGYTFGSGTRLTVV.

This clone has more than one count but fewer than ten. The chain carries TRBV4-3 and TRBJ2-2; D is possibly TRBD2 (6 bases). V lost 0 bases to trimming and J lost 4 bases, with 9 bases between them. This CDR3 has 15 amino acids. The germline CDR1 and CDR2 sequences are LGHNA and YSLEER. CDR3: CASSQDLAITGELFF. The CDR3 DNA reads as TGCGCCAGCAGCCAAGATCTAGCGATCACCGGGGAGCTGTTTTTT.

The J gene is TRBJ1-5, the V gene TRBV30; D is possibly TRBD1 (6 bases). The germline CDR1 and CDR2 sequences are GTSNPN and SVGIG (reference sequence). Trimming pared 0 bases from V and 6 bases from J, leaving 9 bases between. This CDR3 spans 13 amino acids. The CDR3 reads CAWSVGGIQPQHF. CDR3 coding DNA: TGTGCCTGGAGTGTAGGGGGAATTCAGCCCCAGCATTTT.

The chain links TRBV27 to TRBJ2-5, with 7 bases fitting TRBD1. The junction had 9 bases not matched to a gene; V was cut back by 6 bases and J by 2 bases. Germline CDR1 MNHEY, CDR2 SMNVEV (reference sequence). CDR3 length: 15 amino acids. CDR3 region: CASSNADRVQETQYF. The DNA for the CDR3 is TGTGCCAGCAGCAACGCCGACAGGGTTCAAGAGACCCAGTACTTC.

The chain joins TRBV30 to TRBJ2-1; a possible D gene is TRBD2 (6 bases). There are 17 residues in the CDR3. V lost 0 bases and J 2 bases, leaving 17 bases between the germline ends. The germline CDR1 and CDR2 sequences are GTSNPN and SVGIG (reference sequence). The CDR3 loop reads CAWSVDDGGLAYNEQFF. DNA for the CDR3: TGTGCCTGGAGTGTAGACGATGGGGGGTTGGCCTACAATGAGCAGTTCTTC.

The chain couples TRBV28 to TRBJ1-5; no definite D call. Trimming took off 6 bases at V and 0 bases at J, with 12 bases between the two ends. CDR3 size: 15 residues. Germline-derived CDR1 and CDR2 are MDHEN and SYDVKM. CDR3 loop: CASRPLGGSNQPQHF. As DNA, the CDR3 is TGTGCCAGCAGACCCTTGGGAGGTAGCAATCAGCCCCAGCATTTT.